This TCR beta chain is drawn from a study of OX40 agonist ivuxolimab in advanced cancers. Study-level information: Cohort: roughly 80% men, mean age approximately 66, aged roughly 23 to 79. Three patients, one with hepatocellular carcinoma and two with cutaneous melanoma, responded partially. Whole-study results and caveats: Blood T cells, both CD4+ and CD8+, expanded clonally by week 6 at 0.1 to 3.0 mg/kg. Low levels of normalized T-cell clonal expansion also appeared in some nonresponders.

As for this clone: The target antigen is unknown.

V was pared by 4 bases and J by 1 base, with 11 bases between. The CDR3 has 14 residues. Germline CDR1 and CDR2: SGHKS and YYEKEE (reference sequence). Only in-frame clones appear in the TCRdb table, and some are missing; sequencing was by immunoSEQ multiplex PCR. The sample has 50,000 to 65,000 clones, about nine tenths seen once. This sample comprised CD4+ or CD8+ T cells sorted from blood, obtained in a trial of the OX40 agonist ivuxolimab. The rearrangement links TRBV5-5 to TRBJ1-1, with D tentatively TRBD1 (6 bases). The TCR was taken from an adult with an advanced solid tumor such as melanoma, head and neck, liver or kidney cancer. The CDR3 nucleotides are TGTGCCAGCAGCCTCGCGACAGGGAACACTGAAGCTTTCTTT. Encoded protein: CASSLATGNTEAFF.